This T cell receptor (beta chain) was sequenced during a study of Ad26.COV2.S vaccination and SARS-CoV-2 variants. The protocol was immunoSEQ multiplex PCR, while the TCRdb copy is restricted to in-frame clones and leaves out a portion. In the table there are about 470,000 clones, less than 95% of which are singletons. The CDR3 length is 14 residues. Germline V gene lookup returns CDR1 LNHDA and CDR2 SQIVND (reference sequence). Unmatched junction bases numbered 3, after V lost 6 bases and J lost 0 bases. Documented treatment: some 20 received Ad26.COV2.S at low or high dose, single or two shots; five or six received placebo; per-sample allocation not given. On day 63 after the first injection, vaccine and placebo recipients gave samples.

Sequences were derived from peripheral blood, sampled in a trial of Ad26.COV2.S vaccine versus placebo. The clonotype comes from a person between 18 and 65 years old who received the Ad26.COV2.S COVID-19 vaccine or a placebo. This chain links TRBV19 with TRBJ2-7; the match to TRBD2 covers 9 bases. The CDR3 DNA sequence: TGTGCCAGTAGCATGCGGGAGGGCTCCTACGAGCAGTACTTC. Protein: CASSMREGSYEQYF.